The 18 T cell receptor beta chains given below trace back to one sample, sequenced in a study of tumor and adjacent non-tumor tissue in lung cancer. RNA was extracted from bulk tissue without any cell sorting. This non-tumor lung sample came from over 3 cm beyond the tumor edge. The library came from three nested PCR rounds adapted from ARM-PCR protocols. TCRdb passed the multiplex PCR reads through MiXCR, listing each CDR3 protein once. In the table there are under 95,000 distinct CDR3 sequences, more than 80% of which are singletons. The sample was distant non-tumor lung tissue. The receptors shown here come from a man between 60 and 75 years old with non-small cell lung cancer.

A remark on this clonotype: A much larger clone lies a single base off, so this may be a read error. The rearrangement links TRBV4-3 to TRBJ2-4; 9 bases fit TRBD2. Trimming cost V 0 bases and J 0 bases; bases outside gene matches: 6. The CDR3 is made up of 18 amino acids. Per germline, CDR1 LGHNA and CDR2 YSLEER. CDR3: CASSQDGLAHSAKNIQYF. The CDR3 coding sequence is TGCGCCAGCAGCCAAGATGGACTAGCGCATTCAGCCAAAAACATTCAGTACTTC.

Worth noting for this clonotype: A read error may account for a junction end that differs from germline. The chain joins TRBV6-5 to TRBJ1-5, with 8 bases lining up with TRBD1. The germline gives CDR1 MNHEY, CDR2 SVGAGI. This CDR3 contains 15 residues. CDR3: CASSCSGQGNQPQRF. CDR3 bases: TGTGCCAGCAGTTGCAGTGGACAGGGTAATCAGCCCCAGCGTTTT.

For this clonotype: A much larger clone lies a single base off, so this may be a read error. V and J are TRBV4-2 and TRBJ2-1; D not resolved. CDR3 length: 13 amino acids. Trimming cost V 3 bases and J 9 bases, with 12 bases left between them. Germline loops: CDR1 LGHNA, CDR2 YNFKEQ. CDR3: CASSHEMIREQFF. CDR3 nucleotides: TGTGCCAGCAGCCATGAAATGATTCGTGAGCAGTTCTTC.

Worth noting for this clonotype: A much bigger clone sits one base away, suggesting this may be a read error. The chain uses TRBV20-1 and TRBJ2-3, with TRBD2 matching 11 bases. This CDR3 spans 15 amino acids. Germline V gives CDR1 DFQATT, CDR2 SNEGSKA (reference sequence). After removal of 4 bases from V and 2 bases from J, the junction contained 5 bases not matched to a gene. CDR3 residues: CSAMDSGGATDTQYF. CDR3 DNA sequence: TGCAGTGCTATGGATAGCGGGGGGGCCACAGATACGCAGTATTTT.

This rearrangement joins TRBV11-3 to TRBJ2-3; 9 bases align to TRBD2. Germline lookup yields CDR1 SGHNT and CDR2 YENEEA. The CDR3 length is 18 residues. The V and J ends lost 5 bases and 1 base, in that order; junction bases with no gene match: 13. The CDR3, as DNA: TGTGCCAGCAGCCCACTCCGTAGGGAGCGGGGGGGCACAGATACGCAGTATTTT. Translating gives CASSPLRRERGGTDTQYF.

Turning to this clonotype: At one end, the junction sequence differs from germline, possibly due to a read error. CDR3 sequence reads: CVSSQPGRGSTDTQYF. CDR3 bases: TGTGTCAGCAGTCAACCGGGACGAGGGAGCACGGATACGCAGTATTTT. The gene calls are TRBV11-3 and TRBJ2-3; possibly TRBD1 or TRBD2 for D (5 bases each). The CDR3 loop spans 16 amino acids. CDR1 is SGHNT and CDR2 is YENEEA in the germline V gene.

As for this clonotype: The junction shows a germline mismatch at one end, possibly a read error. DNA of the CDR3: TGCAGCGTTGCAGCTGGGGAGACCCATTACTTC. Translating gives CSVAAGETHYF. This chain joins TRBV29-1 and TRBJ2-5; perhaps TRBD2 as D (5 bases). CDR1 SQVTM and CDR2 ANQGSEA come from the germline V gene. The CDR3 runs to 11 residues.

Concerning this clonotype: At one end, the junction sequence differs from germline, possibly due to a read error. The V call is TRBV11-3, the J call TRBJ2-2, with TRBD2 matching over 9 bases. The germline V gene has CDR1 SGHNT and CDR2 YENEEA. The CDR3 spans 18 residues. The CDR3 reads CANSSRGAGGYKAGELFF. The CDR3 DNA is TGTGCCAACAGCTCCCGGGGAGCGGGAGGATACAAAGCCGGGGAGTTGTTTTTT.

Regarding this clonotype: A junction end diverges from the germline sequence, so it may reflect a read error. The chain carries TRBV7-2 and TRBJ2-7, with no clear D. CDR3 size: 14 residues. Germline CDR1 is SGHTA and CDR2 is FQGNSA. The CDR3 sequence: CASSLYQLTYEEYF. CDR3 DNA: TGTGCCAGCAGCTTATACCAGTTGACCTACGAGGAGTACTTC.

Concerning this clonotype: The junction departs from the called germline gene at one end, perhaps through a read error. V is TRBV12-3 or TRBV12-4 and J is TRBJ2-1; no clear D. CDR3 size: 13 residues. CDR3 amino acids: CASNLAGGNEQFF. Here the CDR3 DNA reads TGTGCCAGCAATTTAGCAGGTGGCAATGAGCAGTTCTTC.

This clonotype was picked up a small number of times. A much larger clonotype is one base distant, so this may be a read error. The gene calls are TRBV5-1 and TRBJ1-2; D perhaps matches TRBD1 (5 bases). The length of the CDR3 is 13 residues. The V and J ends lost 10 bases and 8 bases respectively, with 21 bases between them. The germline CDR1 and CDR2 sequences are SGHRS and YFSETQ. This CDR3 reads CAASPRDGGGYTF. In DNA, the CDR3 is TGCGCCGCCTCGCCCAGGGATGGAGGAGGCTACACCTTC.

The table lists this clonotype with many counts. This rearrangement joins TRBV20-1 to TRBJ2-1; 10 nucleotides match TRBD2. V gave up 0 bases and J gave up 9 bases; unmatched junction bases: 8. Germline loops: CDR1 DFQATT, CDR2 SNEGSKA (reference sequence). The CDR3 covers 15 residues. The CDR3 loop is CSARDRRLAGTEQFF. CDR3 coding DNA: TGCAGTGCTAGAGATCGAAGACTAGCGGGTACTGAGCAGTTCTTC.

V and J are TRBV11-3 and TRBJ2-1; D gene ambiguous. Germline V lookup: CDR1 SGHNT, CDR2 YENEEA. The V and J ends lost 5 bases and 13 bases respectively, with 18 bases between them. This CDR3 is 13 amino acids long. CDR3 sequence reads: CASSVGHAVEQFF. The CDR3 DNA reads as TGTGCCAGCAGCGTAGGTCATGCGGTTGAACAGTTCTTC.

The chain joins TRBV11-2 to TRBJ2-7; D is uncertain. V lost 2 bases and J 0 bases, leaving 8 bases between the germline ends. This CDR3 comprises 14 residues. CDR1 is SGHAT and CDR2 is FQNNGV in the germline V gene. As DNA, the CDR3 is TGTGCCAGCAGCTTAACCGATAACTCCTACGAGCAGTACTTC. It translates to CASSLTDNSYEQYF.

Regarding this clonotype: At one end the junction does not follow the germline gene, possibly because of a read error. This chain uses TRBV7-8 with TRBJ2-5; no clear D gene. Germline V gene sequence: CDR1 SGHVS, CDR2 FQNEAQ. The CDR3 is 15 amino acids. This chain's CDR3 is CASSLGPRHQETQYF. DNA of the CDR3: TGTGCTAGCAGCTTAGGACCTAGGCACCAAGAGACCCAGTACTTC. Drawing the rest from reference TRBV7-8 and TRBJ2-5, the complete variable domain is GAGVSQSPRYKVAKRGQDVALRCDPISGHVSLFWYQQALGQGPEFLTYFQNEAQLDKSGLPSDRFFAERPEGSVSTLKIQRTQQEDSAVYLCASSLGPRHQETQYFGPGTRLLVL.

The chain is built from TRBV20-1 and TRBJ2-7; D possibly corresponds to TRBD1 (5 bases). This CDR3 comprises 15 residues. Germline-derived CDR1 and CDR2 are DFQATT and SNEGSKA (reference sequence). CDR3 in amino acids: CSGTLTVVGNYEQYF. CDR3 nucleotides: TGCAGCGGTACTCTGACAGTCGTGGGAAACTACGAGCAGTACTTC.

Concerning this clonotype itself: The junction departs from the called germline gene at one end, perhaps through a read error. The gene calls are TRBV7-8 and TRBJ2-7; 14 nucleotides line up with TRBD2. Germline V gene lookup returns CDR1 SGHVS and CDR2 FQNEAQ. The CDR3 has 17 amino acids. CDR3 in DNA: TGTGCCAGCAGCCTCGGACTAGCGGGGGGTTGGAGCTACGGGCAGTACTTC. Its protein product is CASSLGLAGGWSYGQYF.

The chain joins TRBV11-2 to TRBJ2-5; 7 bases map to TRBD1. The end of the DNA is better explained by TRBJ2-1, so the J call may be wrong. This CDR3 spans 14 amino acids. The V gene's germline CDR1 is SGHAT and CDR2 FQNNGV. CDR3 bases: TGTGCCAGCACCTCTGGACAGGTCCGAGAGACCCAGTTCTTC. This sequence encodes CASTSGQVRETQFF.